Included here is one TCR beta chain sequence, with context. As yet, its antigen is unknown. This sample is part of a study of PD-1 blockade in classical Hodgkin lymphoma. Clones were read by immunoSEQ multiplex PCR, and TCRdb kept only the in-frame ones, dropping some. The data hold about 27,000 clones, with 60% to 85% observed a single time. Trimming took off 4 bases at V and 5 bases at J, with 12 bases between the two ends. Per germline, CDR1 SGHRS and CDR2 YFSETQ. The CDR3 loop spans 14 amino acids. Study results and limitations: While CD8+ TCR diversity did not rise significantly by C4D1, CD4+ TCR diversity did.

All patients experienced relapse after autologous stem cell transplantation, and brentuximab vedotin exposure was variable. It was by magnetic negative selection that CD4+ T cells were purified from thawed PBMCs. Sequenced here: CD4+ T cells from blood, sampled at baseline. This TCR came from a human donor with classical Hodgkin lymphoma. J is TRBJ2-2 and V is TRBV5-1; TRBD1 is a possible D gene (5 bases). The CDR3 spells CASSPSGFTGELFF. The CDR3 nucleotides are TGCGCCAGCAGCCCATCAGGGTTTACCGGGGAGCTGTTTTTT.